The 3 T cell receptor beta chains below all came from one sample that was sequenced in a study of technical replicates of blood from several donors. Clones were read by immunoSEQ multiplex PCR, and TCRdb kept only the in-frame ones, dropping some. The sample includes more than 90,000 clones, roughly 95% seen only once; the top ten take approximately 0.22%. Input material: T cells isolated from PBMCs. The source is a human donor in good health.

The chain combines TRBV4-1 with TRBJ2-7; TRBD2 matches at 8 bases. CDR1 is MGHRA and CDR2 is YSYEKL in the germline V gene. This CDR3 spans 15 amino acids. The junction had 10 bases not matched to a gene; V was cut back by 4 bases and J by 5 bases. CDR3 region: CASSPLGLEYNEQYF. The CDR3 DNA reads as TGCGCCAGCAGCCCCCTGGGACTAGAATACAACGAGCAGTACTTC.

This sequence joins TRBV10-3 and TRBJ2-3; D is possibly TRBD1 (6 bases). Germline CDR1 and CDR2: ENHRY and SYGVKD. Trimming took off 6 bases at V and 0 bases at J, with 13 bases between the two ends. The CDR3 length is 15 residues. The DNA for the CDR3 is TGTGCCATCAGCCTACGGGACACTAGCACAGATACGCAGTATTTT. Its protein product is CAISLRDTSTDTQYF.

The chain uses TRBV2 and TRBJ1-4; 8 nucleotides match TRBD1. The V and J ends lost 2 bases and 5 bases, in that order; junction bases with no gene match: 1. This CDR3 is 14 amino acids long. CDR1 is SNHLY and CDR2 is FYNNEI in the germline V gene. The CDR3 DNA sequence: TGTGCCAGCAGTGAAAGGACAGGGAATGAAAAACTGTTTTTT. This codes for CASSERTGNEKLFF.